The 20 T cell receptor beta chains presented below share a single source sample, sequenced in a study of blood T cells in healthy people across ages. A second PCR of 7 to 11 cycles used a sample-barcoded 5' primer and a J-beta primer mix. TCRdb re-called the 5' RACE reads through MiXCR, storing one row per CDR3 protein. The repertoire holds 1.5 million to 2 million distinct CDR3 sequences, with about 35% as singletons. The sequenced sample was blood. The receptors derive from a woman between 25 and 40 years old in good health.

This clonotype came up a few times. This chain joins TRBV20-1 and TRBJ2-1; TRBD2 aligns across 11 bases. Trimming at V came to 5 bases and at J to 7 bases, leaving 4 bases not matched to a gene. This CDR3 comprises 13 residues. Germline CDR1 and CDR2: DFQATT and SNEGSKA (reference sequence). The CDR3 DNA sequence: TGCAGTGCTGGACTAGCGGGTAGGAATGAGCAGTTCTTC. It encodes CSAGLAGRNEQFF.

The chain combines TRBV6-2 or TRBV6-3 with TRBJ2-3, with TRBD2 as a possible D gene (6 bases). The CDR3 covers 14 residues. The V gene's germline CDR1 is MNHEY and CDR2 SVGEGT. The germline V and J ends were trimmed by 6 bases and 10 bases, with 20 bases remaining between them. CDR3 protein: CASSHRGDSRAQYF. The DNA of the CDR3 is TGTGCCAGCAGCCACCGAGGGGACTCCCGTGCGCAGTATTTT.

The genes are TRBV7-9 and TRBJ1-5; 9 bases agree with TRBD1. The CDR3 sequence is 15 residues long. Germline CDR1 SEHNR, CDR2 FQNEAQ (reference sequence). The V gene end was trimmed by 5 bases and the J gene end by 4 bases; junction bases not matched to a gene: 6. Here the CDR3 DNA reads TGTGCCAGCAGCCACGGGACAGGGCAAAATCAGCCCCAGCATTTT. This codes for CASSHGTGQNQPQHF.

The chain links TRBV28 to TRBJ2-7; possible D gene TRBD1, 6 bases. V dropped 8 bases and J dropped 0 bases, with 20 bases sitting between them. Germline CDR1 reads MDHEN; CDR2 reads SYDVKM. This CDR3 is 16 amino acids long. The DNA for the CDR3 is TGTGCCAGCTCCCCCTCCGGGACAAGGGCCTCCTACGAGCAGTACTTC. Its translation is CASSPSGTRASYEQYF.

This clonotype has a handful of counts. The CDR3 nucleotides read TGTGCCGCCGGGACAGGGTTTACCGGGGAGCTGTTTTTT. This sequence encodes CAAGTGFTGELFF. The chain combines TRBV15 with TRBJ2-2; TRBD1 aligns across 9 bases. The CDR3 consists of 13 residues. Germline CDR1 is LNHNV and CDR2 is YYDKDF (reference sequence). Losses at the gene ends were 11 bases for V and 5 bases for J; bases not matched to a gene: 6.

The chain employs TRBV10-3 and TRBJ1-5, with D maybe TRBD1 (6 bases). The V end was cut by 2 bases, the J end by 6 bases, with 14 bases between. Germline loops: CDR1 ENHRY, CDR2 SYGVKD. CDR3 length: 15 amino acids. The CDR3 DNA sequence: TGTGCCATCAGTGAGACAGGGTTAAGTCGTCAGCCCCAGCATTTT. Amino acid sequence: CAISETGLSRQPQHF.

This clonotype was counted a few times. The CDR3 DNA reads TGTGCCAGCGGGCCCAACTACGAGCAGTACTTC. Protein product: CASGPNYEQYF. The chain employs TRBV2 and TRBJ2-7; no clear D gene. Germline V gene lookup returns CDR1 SNHLY and CDR2 FYNNEI. There are 11 residues in the CDR3. V lost 8 bases and J lost 3, with 8 bases in between. Together with reference TRBV2 and TRBJ2-7, the CDR3 gives the full variable domain: EPEVTQTPSHQVTQMGQEVILRCVPISNHLYFYWYRQILGQKVEFLVSFYNNEISEKSEIFDDQFSVERPDGSNFTLKIRSTKLEDSAMYFCASGPNYEQYFGPGTRLTVT.

The chain links TRBV24-1 to TRBJ2-1, with D hard to call. The CDR3 extends over 13 amino acids. Germline assignment: CDR1 KGHDR and CDR2 SFDVKD. Trimming cost V 5 bases and J 4 bases, with 8 bases left between them. CDR3 DNA sequence: TGTGCCACCAGTGTAGGCGGTTACAATGAGCAGTTCTTC. Translating gives CATSVGGYNEQFF.

This clonotype has a handful of counts. The CDR3 here is CSARVGFENIQYF. Written as DNA, the CDR3 is TGCAGTGCTAGGGTGGGGTTCGAAAACATTCAGTACTTC. V gene TRBV20-1 combines with J gene TRBJ2-4; D is ambiguous. Germline V gene lookup returns CDR1 DFQATT and CDR2 SNEGSKA (reference sequence). This CDR3 is 13 amino acids long. V lost 3 bases and J 5 bases, leaving 11 bases between the germline ends.

The chain couples TRBV4-2 to TRBJ2-3; 12 nucleotides match TRBD2. The junction had 14 bases not matched to a gene; V was cut back by 4 bases and J by 3 bases. The CDR3 length is 19 residues. Germline CDR1 reads LGHNA; CDR2 reads YNFKEQ. This CDR3 reads CASSPPWASGRAETDTQYF. CDR3 in DNA: TGTGCCAGCAGCCCGCCCTGGGCTAGCGGGAGGGCCGAGACAGATACGCAGTATTTT.

This clonotype appeared a few times. This rearrangement joins TRBV20-1 to TRBJ2-5; no definite D call. Between the trimmed V and J ends, which lost 2 bases and 5 bases, there was a span of 6 bases. The CDR3 runs 11 residues. Per the germline V gene, CDR1 is DFQATT and CDR2 is SNEGSKA (reference sequence). CDR3 in amino acids: CSARIQETQYF. CDR3 DNA: TGCAGTGCTAGAATCCAGGAGACCCAGTACTTC.

The chain couples TRBV5-4 to TRBJ2-2, with 8 bases lining up with TRBD2. Germline V CDR1 and CDR2: SGHNT, YYREEE (reference sequence). The CDR3 contains 15 residues. The junction had 3 bases not matched to a gene; V was cut back by 1 base and J by 4 bases. The CDR3: CASSLRGGITGELFF. The CDR3 DNA follows: TGTGCCAGCAGCTTGCGCGGGGGGATCACCGGGGAGCTGTTTTTT.

The chain carries TRBV5-1 and TRBJ2-7; D possibly corresponds to TRBD1 (6 bases). The length of the CDR3 is 14 residues. The V end lost 8 bases, the J end lost 2 bases, and 17 bases lay between the germline ends. CDR1 and CDR2 from the germline V gene are SGHRS and YFSETQ. Here the CDR3 reads CARSIGDIAYEQYF. CDR3 bases: TGCGCCAGATCCATTGGGGACATAGCCTACGAGCAGTACTTC.

There are a few counts of this clonotype. The rearrangement joins TRBV11-2 to TRBJ2-1; tentatively, D is TRBD2 (6 bases). V was trimmed by 5 bases and J by 7 bases, leaving 21 bases between them. This CDR3 comprises 16 residues. Germline values: CDR1 SGHAT, CDR2 FQNNGV. The CDR3 is CASSPGVTGAGNEQFF. The CDR3 DNA sequence: TGTGCCAGCAGCCCCGGGGTGACCGGGGCGGGGAATGAGCAGTTCTTC.

This clonotype has a count of ten or more. The J gene is TRBJ2-5, the V gene TRBV12-3 or TRBV12-4, with D perhaps TRBD2 (7 bases). The CDR3 covers 13 residues. V lost 9 bases and J lost 2, with 13 bases in between. The CDR3 reads CASTGGRQETQYF. CDR3 nucleotide sequence: TGTGCCAGTACCGGGGGGCGGCAAGAGACCCAGTACTTC.

The rearrangement uses TRBV2 and TRBJ2-7; D perhaps matches TRBD1 (5 bases). Trimming removed 1 base from V and 6 bases from J, with 7 bases in between. The CDR3 has 12 amino acids. CDR1 and CDR2 from the germline V gene are SNHLY and FYNNEI. Written as DNA, the CDR3 is TGTGCCAGCAGTGAAGGGGGCCCCGAGCAGTACTTC. The encoded protein is CASSEGGPEQYF.

In nucleotides, the CDR3 is TGTGCCAGCAGCCAAGAAATTGTTACAGACACCGGGGAGCTGTTTTTT. Protein sequence: CASSQEIVTDTGELFF. V usage is TRBV4-2 and J usage is TRBJ2-2; D remains unclear. Per germline, CDR1 LGHNA and CDR2 YNFKEQ. The V end was cut by 0 bases, the J end by 3 bases, with 11 bases between. This CDR3 has 16 residues.

This clonotype came up a few times. As DNA, the CDR3 is TGTGCCAGCAGCCTCAAATCTAGCTGGGGCTACAATGAGCAGTTCTTC. Translated, it gives CASSLKSSWGYNEQFF. This chain uses TRBV7-3 with TRBJ2-1, with a tentative D call TRBD2 (5 bases). This CDR3 contains 16 residues. V was shortened by 5 bases and J by 3 bases, with 17 bases between the two germline ends. Germline assignment: CDR1 SGHTA and CDR2 FQGTGA.

This clonotype was recorded a few times. This chain's CDR3 is CASSVAPPGQGTDEQYF. The DNA for the CDR3 is TGTGCCAGCAGCGTAGCCCCTCCGGGACAGGGTACGGACGAGCAGTACTTC. This chain links TRBV9 with TRBJ2-7, with 9 bases fitting TRBD1. The CDR3 loop spans 17 amino acids. Germline CDR1 is SGDLS and CDR2 is YYNGEE. V shed 0 bases and J 5 bases; nucleotides not matched to a gene: 12.

V gene TRBV13 combines with J gene TRBJ2-5; TRBD2 aligns across 7 bases. The DNA end is a closer match to TRBJ2-1, so the J assignment may be wrong. Germline-derived CDR1 and CDR2 are PRHDT and FYEKMQ (reference sequence). The CDR3 consists of 14 residues. The CDR3 DNA is TGTGCCAGCAGCTTGACGGCGGGAGTGGGGATTCAGTTCTTC. Translation: CASSLTAGVGIQFF.